The 21 T cell receptor beta chains below all came from one sample that was sequenced in a study of T cells in Graves' hyperthyroidism and ophthalmopathy. The TCR beta CDR3 regions underwent amplification using RNA transcripts as the source. HTBI primers were the set used in a first-round RT-PCR of the TCR CDR3. TCRdb processed the multiplex PCR reads anew with MiXCR; each CDR3 protein has one entry. Of approximately 370,000 distinct CDR3 sequences listed, 17% are singletons. Sequencing input: blood. All receptors come from a woman aged 25-40 years with Graves' hyperthyroidism that later progressed to Graves' ophthalmopathy.

This clonotype was picked up a small number of times. This rearrangement joins TRBV2 to TRBJ1-2; 9 bases fit TRBD1. CDR1 and CDR2 (germline): SNHLY, FYNNEI. The CDR3 sequence is 15 residues long. J was trimmed by 1 base and V by 5 bases; bases with no gene match: 5. The CDR3 nucleotides read TGTGCCAGCAGTCGGTCGGGACAGGGTAACTATGGCTACACCTTC. This sequence encodes CASSRSGQGNYGYTF.

This clonotype was counted at least ten times. J is TRBJ2-6 and V is TRBV6-1; a possible D gene is TRBD1 (7 bases). Germline V gene lookup returns CDR1 MNHNS and CDR2 SASEGT. Trimming stripped 11 bases from V and 0 bases from J, with 14 bases between. This CDR3 is built from 15 residues. CDR3: CAGGTALSGANVLTF. As DNA, the CDR3 is TGTGCCGGCGGGACAGCTCTCTCTGGGGCCAACGTCCTGACTTTC.

This clonotype has more than one count but fewer than ten. CDR3 sequence reads: CASKTGIDMVNSNQPQHF. In DNA form, the CDR3 reads TGTGCCAGCAAAACAGGGATTGATATGGTAAATAGCAATCAGCCCCAGCATTTT. V is TRBV12-3 or TRBV12-4 and J is TRBJ1-5, with D tentatively TRBD1 (6 bases). The V and J ends lost 7 bases and 0 bases respectively, with 22 bases between them. The CDR3 extends over 18 amino acids.

At least ten counts were recorded for this clonotype. V gene TRBV20-1 combines with J gene TRBJ2-5, with 11 nucleotides matching TRBD2. Germline loops: CDR1 DFQATT, CDR2 SNEGSKA (reference sequence). V shed 0 bases and J 5 bases; nucleotides not matched to a gene: 11. This CDR3 comprises 17 residues. CDR3 coding DNA: TGCAGTGCTAGAGATCCCGCGGCTAGCGGGGGGCATGAGACCCAGTACTTC. The encoded protein is CSARDPAASGGHETQYF.

This clonotype was recorded many times. This chain connects TRBV10-2 to TRBJ2-5, with 9 bases that match TRBD2. The J segment lost 2 bases and the V segment lost 5 bases, leaving 6 bases of the junction unmatched. Germline V gene data show CDR1 as WSHSY and CDR2 as SAAADI. This CDR3 contains 15 residues. CDR3 DNA sequence: TGCGCCAGCAGTAAAACTAGCGGGCTACAAGAGACCCAGTACTTC. Translating gives CASSKTSGLQETQYF.

This clonotype occurred many times. The chain recombines TRBV2 with TRBJ1-4; D possibly corresponds to TRBD1 (6 bases). The CDR3 covers 18 residues. Germline CDR1 is SNHLY and CDR2 is FYNNEI. Trimming removed 4 bases from V and 4 bases from J, with 22 bases in between. The CDR3: CASSVSLEDSEFNEKLFF. CDR3 DNA: TGTGCCAGCAGTGTTTCCCTTGAGGACAGCGAGTTTAATGAAAAACTGTTTTTT.

At least ten counts were recorded for this clonotype. This chain links TRBV27 with TRBJ2-1; the match to TRBD1 covers 7 bases. The ends lost 2 bases at V and 5 bases at J; junction bases unmatched: 9. Germline V CDR1 and CDR2: MNHEY, SMNVEV (reference sequence). CDR3 length: 16 residues. The CDR3 here is CASSLLPRQGHNEQFF. DNA for the CDR3: TGTGCCAGCAGTTTACTCCCGCGACAGGGCCACAATGAGCAGTTCTTC.

The V and J genes are TRBV2 and TRBJ2-1, with 7 positions matching TRBD1. V dropped 3 bases and J dropped 6; count of bases not matched to a gene: 11. The CDR3 totals 16 residues. Germline V gene sequence: CDR1 SNHLY, CDR2 FYNNEI. The CDR3 sequence is CASSEVTGMVSNEQFF. In DNA, the CDR3 is TGTGCCAGCAGTGAGGTGACAGGGATGGTCTCCAATGAGCAGTTCTTC. The full variable domain, its missing parts supplied by reference TRBV2 and TRBJ2-1, is EPEVTQTPSHQVTQMGQEVILRCVPISNHLYFYWYRQILGQKVEFLVSFYNNEISEKSEIFDDQFSVERPDGSNFTLKIRSTKLEDSAMYFCASSEVTGMVSNEQFFGPGTRLTVL.

This clonotype appeared many times. V and J are TRBV2 and TRBJ2-1; possible D gene TRBD2, 6 bases. This CDR3 has 14 amino acids. Trimming left V 7 bases short and J 1 base short, with 11 bases between. Germline V gives CDR1 SNHLY, CDR2 FYNNEI. CDR3 in DNA: TGTGCCAGCAATAGGGCGGGGTCCTACAATGAGCAGTTCTTC. Its protein product is CASNRAGSYNEQFF.

The table lists this clonotype with many counts. V and J are TRBV15 and TRBJ2-7, with D possibly being TRBD1 (6 bases). This CDR3 is 15 amino acids long. V shed 1 base and J shed 3 bases, with 13 bases lying between them. Germline values: CDR1 LNHNV, CDR2 YYDKDF (reference sequence). The CDR3 reads CATSRARDISYEQYF. CDR3 sequence (DNA): TGTGCCACCAGCAGAGCTCGGGACATTAGCTACGAGCAGTACTTC.

The chain joins TRBV5-6 to TRBJ2-5; D might be TRBD1 or TRBD2, each matching 5 bases. Deletions cut 0 bases from V and 5 bases from J, with 14 bases between. Germline V gene data show CDR1 as SGHDT and CDR2 as YYEEEE. CDR3 length: 15 residues. CDR3 in amino acids: CASSLAYGAMETQYF. In nucleotides, the CDR3 is TGTGCCAGCAGCTTGGCGTACGGGGCTATGGAGACCCAGTACTTC.

A few counts support this clonotype. The gene calls are TRBV3-1 and TRBJ1-2, with 9 positions matching TRBD1. This CDR3 region has 15 residues. The ends lost 4 bases at V and 4 bases at J; junction bases unmatched: 7. Germline CDR1 and CDR2: LGHDT and YNNKEL (reference sequence). This CDR3 is CASSLGGQGFYGYTF. In DNA, the CDR3 is TGTGCCAGCAGCCTTGGGGGACAGGGATTCTATGGCTACACCTTC.

This clonotype was picked up a small number of times. The V call is TRBV15, the J call TRBJ1-6; D gene unclear. Germline V gene lookup returns CDR1 LNHNV and CDR2 YYDKDF (reference sequence). This CDR3 is built from 15 residues. The V end was cut by 3 bases, the J end by 0 bases, with 6 bases between. This CDR3 reads CATSRGSSYNSPLHF. The CDR3 DNA sequence: TGTGCCACCAGCAGGGGGAGCTCCTATAATTCACCCCTCCACTTT.

The chain is built from TRBV3-1 and TRBJ1-2; D not certain. The V gene's germline CDR1 is LGHDT and CDR2 YNNKEL (reference sequence). V lost 4 bases to trimming and J lost 1 base, with 16 bases between them. This CDR3 comprises 16 residues. The CDR3 reads CASSRATSYFNYGYTF. As DNA, the CDR3 is TGTGCCAGCAGCCGAGCGACAAGCTACTTTAACTATGGCTACACCTTC.

A word on this clonotype: A much larger clone differs from this one at a single base, so this may be a read error. V gene TRBV29-1 combines with J gene TRBJ2-5; 9 nucleotides line up with TRBD1. Trimming cost V 6 bases and J 3 bases; bases outside gene matches: 8. Germline CDR1 reads SQVTM; CDR2 reads ANQGSEA. The CDR3 has 14 residues. CDR3 DNA: TGCAGCGTCCCCTGGACAGGGGTAGAAGAGACCCAGTACTTC. It specifies CSVPWTGVEETQYF.

This clonotype was detected many times. The V and J genes are TRBV20-1 and TRBJ2-3; 9 bases map to TRBD2. Germline assignment: CDR1 DFQATT and CDR2 SNEGSKA (reference sequence). With V trimmed by 3 bases and J by 0 bases, 4 bases remained unmatched. There are 15 residues in the CDR3. The CDR3: CSASSGGFSTDTQYF. The CDR3 bases are TGCAGTGCTAGTAGCGGGGGTTTCAGCACAGATACGCAGTATTTT.

At least ten counts were recorded for this clonotype. The chain combines TRBV24-1 with TRBJ2-3; D tentatively fits TRBD1 or TRBD2 (5 bases each). Trimming left V 0 bases short and J 2 bases short, with 14 bases between. Looked up from germline, CDR1 is KGHDR and CDR2 is SFDVKD. The CDR3 totals 17 residues. This chain's CDR3 is CATSDLVKGPNTDTQYF. DNA of the CDR3: TGTGCCACCAGTGATTTGGTTAAGGGACCAAACACAGATACGCAGTATTTT.

This clonotype was detected ten times or more. The chain couples TRBV7-2 to TRBJ2-5, with TRBD2 as a possible D gene (6 bases). The length of the CDR3 is 12 residues. CDR1 and CDR2 (germline): SGHTA, FQGNSA. V dropped 3 bases and J dropped 5 bases, with 7 bases sitting between them. The CDR3 coding sequence is TGTGCCAGCAGCTTCGGGACTGAGACCCAGTACTTC. It encodes CASSFGTETQYF.

V is TRBV19 and J is TRBJ1-2; 7 bases fit TRBD1. This CDR3 region has 13 residues. Trimming took 4 bases from V and 4 from J; bases not matched to a gene: 3. Germline V gene data show CDR1 as LNHDA and CDR2 as SQIVND (reference sequence). CDR3 nucleotides: TGTGCCAGTAGTAGCTACAGGGGCTATGGCTACACCTTC. As protein: CASSSYRGYGYTF.

The chain carries TRBV6-1 and TRBJ2-7; 8 nucleotides match TRBD1. With V trimmed by 4 bases and J by 7 bases, 6 bases remained unmatched. The CDR3 sequence is 13 residues long. Germline values: CDR1 MNHNS, CDR2 SASEGT. The CDR3 region is CASSVTGVGEQYF. CDR3 nucleotides: TGTGCCAGCAGTGTGACAGGGGTAGGGGAGCAGTACTTC.

This clonotype was counted many times. The chain joins TRBV2 to TRBJ1-1, with a tentative D call TRBD1 (5 bases). The CDR3 sequence is 13 residues long. Germline V gives CDR1 SNHLY, CDR2 FYNNEI. Trimming stripped 5 bases from V and 5 bases from J, with 12 bases between. The CDR3 DNA reads as TGTGCCAGCAGTTTCTCCAGGGAGACTGAAGCTTTCTTT. It translates to CASSFSRETEAFF.